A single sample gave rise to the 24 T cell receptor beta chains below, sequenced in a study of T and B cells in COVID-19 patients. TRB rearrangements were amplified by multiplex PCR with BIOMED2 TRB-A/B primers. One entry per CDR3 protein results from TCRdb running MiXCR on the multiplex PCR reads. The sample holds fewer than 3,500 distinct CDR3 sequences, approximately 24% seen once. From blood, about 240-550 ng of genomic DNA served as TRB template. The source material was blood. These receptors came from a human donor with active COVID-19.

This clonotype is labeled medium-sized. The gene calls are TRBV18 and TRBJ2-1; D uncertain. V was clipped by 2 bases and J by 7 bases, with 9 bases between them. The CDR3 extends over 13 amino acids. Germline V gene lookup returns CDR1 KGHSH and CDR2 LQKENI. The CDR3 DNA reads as TGTGCCAGCTCACCAGGTACATCAAATGAGCAGTTCTTC. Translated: CASSPGTSNEQFF.

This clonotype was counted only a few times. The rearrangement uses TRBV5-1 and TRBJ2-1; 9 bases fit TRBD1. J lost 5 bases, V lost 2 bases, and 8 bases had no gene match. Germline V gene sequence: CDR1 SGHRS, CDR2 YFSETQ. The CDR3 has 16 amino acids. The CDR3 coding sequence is TGCGCCAGCAGCTTTACAGGGGGCGTTGAGGACAATGAGCAGTTCTTC. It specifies CASSFTGGVEDNEQFF.

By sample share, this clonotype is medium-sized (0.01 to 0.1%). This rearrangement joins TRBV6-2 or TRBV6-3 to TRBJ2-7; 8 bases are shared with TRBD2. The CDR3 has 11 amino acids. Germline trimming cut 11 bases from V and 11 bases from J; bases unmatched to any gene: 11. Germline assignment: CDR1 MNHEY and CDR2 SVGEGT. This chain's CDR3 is CAGGLAHAEYF. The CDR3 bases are TGTGCCGGAGGACTAGCCCACGCTGAGTACTTC.

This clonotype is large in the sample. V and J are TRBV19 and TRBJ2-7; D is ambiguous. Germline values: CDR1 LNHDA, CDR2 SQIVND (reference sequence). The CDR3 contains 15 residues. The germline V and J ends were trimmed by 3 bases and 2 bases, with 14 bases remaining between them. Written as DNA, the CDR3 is TGTGCCAGTAGTATCGGGCCGCCCTTGACCTACGAGCAGTACTTC. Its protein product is CASSIGPPLTYEQYF.

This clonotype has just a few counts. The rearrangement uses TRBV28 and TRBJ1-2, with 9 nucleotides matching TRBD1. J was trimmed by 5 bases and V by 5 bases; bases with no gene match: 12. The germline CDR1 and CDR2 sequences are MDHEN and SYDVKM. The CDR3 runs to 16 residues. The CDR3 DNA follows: TGTGCCAGCAGTCCCGTAGGACAGGGGCTACGGTATGGCTACACCTTC. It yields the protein CASSPVGQGLRYGYTF.

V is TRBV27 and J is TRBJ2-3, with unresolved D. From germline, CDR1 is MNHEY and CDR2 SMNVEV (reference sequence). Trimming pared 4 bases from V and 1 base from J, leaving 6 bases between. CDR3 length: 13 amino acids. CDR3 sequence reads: CASSWWGTDTQYF. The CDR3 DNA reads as TGTGCCAGCAGTTGGTGGGGCACAGATACGCAGTATTTT.

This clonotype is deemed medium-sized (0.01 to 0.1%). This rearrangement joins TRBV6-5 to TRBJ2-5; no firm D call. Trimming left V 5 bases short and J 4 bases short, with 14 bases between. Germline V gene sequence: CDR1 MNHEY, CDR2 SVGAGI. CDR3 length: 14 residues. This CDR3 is CASSLAGGSETQYF. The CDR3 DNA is TGTGCCAGCAGTCTCGCTGGTGGATCAGAGACCCAGTACTTC.

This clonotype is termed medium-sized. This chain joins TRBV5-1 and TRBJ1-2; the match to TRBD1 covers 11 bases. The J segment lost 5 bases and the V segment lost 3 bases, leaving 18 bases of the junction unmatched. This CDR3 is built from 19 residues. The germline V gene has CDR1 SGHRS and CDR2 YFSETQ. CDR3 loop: CASSSPTTDRGQLKYGYTF. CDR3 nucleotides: TGCGCCAGCAGCTCCCCAACCACGGACAGGGGGCAATTGAAGTATGGCTACACCTTC.

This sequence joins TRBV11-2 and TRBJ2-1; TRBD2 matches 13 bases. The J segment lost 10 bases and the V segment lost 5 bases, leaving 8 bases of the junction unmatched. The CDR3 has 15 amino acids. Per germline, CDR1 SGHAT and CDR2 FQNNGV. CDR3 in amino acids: CASSQGLAGAGEQFF. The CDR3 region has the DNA TGTGCCAGCAGCCAAGGACTAGCGGGAGCGGGGGAGCAGTTCTTC.

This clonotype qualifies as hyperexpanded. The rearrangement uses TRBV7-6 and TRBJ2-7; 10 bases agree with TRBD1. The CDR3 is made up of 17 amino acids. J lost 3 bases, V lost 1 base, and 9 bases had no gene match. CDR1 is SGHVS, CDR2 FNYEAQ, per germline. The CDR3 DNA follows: TGTGCCAGCAGCTTAGTCTCTGGGACAGGGGTTGGCTACGAGCAGTACTTC. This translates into CASSLVSGTGVGYEQYF.

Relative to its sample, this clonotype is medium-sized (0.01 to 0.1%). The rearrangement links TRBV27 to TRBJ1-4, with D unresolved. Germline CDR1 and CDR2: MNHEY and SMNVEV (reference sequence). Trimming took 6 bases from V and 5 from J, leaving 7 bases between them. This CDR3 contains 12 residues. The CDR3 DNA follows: TGTGCCAGCAGGAAAGGGAATGAAAAACTGTTTTTT. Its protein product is CASRKGNEKLFF.

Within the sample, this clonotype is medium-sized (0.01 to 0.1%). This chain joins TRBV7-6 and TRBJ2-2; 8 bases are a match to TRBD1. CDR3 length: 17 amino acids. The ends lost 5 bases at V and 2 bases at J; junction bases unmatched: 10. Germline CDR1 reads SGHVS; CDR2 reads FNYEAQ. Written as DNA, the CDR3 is TGTGCCAGCAGCCGCTACCCGCAGGGGGCTAACACCGGGGAGCTGTTTTTT. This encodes CASSRYPQGANTGELFF.

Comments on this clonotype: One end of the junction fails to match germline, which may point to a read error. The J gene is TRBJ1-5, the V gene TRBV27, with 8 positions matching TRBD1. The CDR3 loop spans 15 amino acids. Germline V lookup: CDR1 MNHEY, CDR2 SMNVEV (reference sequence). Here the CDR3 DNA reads TGTGCCAGCAGTCCCCGGGACAGGTTGAATCAGCCCAAGCATTTT. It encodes CASSPRDRLNQPKHF.

In DNA, the CDR3 is TGCAGTGCTACCGGGACAGGGAAAGAGACCCAGTACTTC. The encoded protein is CSATGTGKETQYF. This chain uses TRBV20-1 with TRBJ2-5, with 9 bases fitting TRBD1. CDR1 is DFQATT, CDR2 SNEGSKA, per germline (reference sequence). V lost 4 bases, J lost 3 bases, and 3 bases stayed unmatched. This CDR3 has 13 residues.

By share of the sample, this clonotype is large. CDR3 sequence (DNA): TGCAGCGTGGGGGGGCTTCGGTCCTACGAGCAGTACTTC. It is translated as CSVGGLRSYEQYF. The chain links TRBV29-1 to TRBJ2-7; D is perhaps TRBD2 (7 bases). The CDR3 runs to 13 residues. V lost 6 bases, J lost 1 base, and 13 bases lay in between. Germline CDR1 and CDR2: SQVTM and ANQGSEA.

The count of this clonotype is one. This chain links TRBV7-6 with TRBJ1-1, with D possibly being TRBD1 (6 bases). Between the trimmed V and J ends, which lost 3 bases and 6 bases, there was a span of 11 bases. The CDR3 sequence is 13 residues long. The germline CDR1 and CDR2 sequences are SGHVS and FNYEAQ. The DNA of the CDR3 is TGTGCCAGCAGCTTCAGGGGAAGGGCTGAAGCTTTCTTT. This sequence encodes CASSFRGRAEAFF. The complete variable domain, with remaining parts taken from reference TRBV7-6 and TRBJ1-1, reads GAGVSQSPRYKVTKRGQDVALRCDPISGHVSLYWYRQALGQGPEFLTYFNYEAQQDKSGLPNDRFSAERPEGSISTLTIQRTEQRDSAMYRCASSFRGRAEAFFGQGTRLTVV.

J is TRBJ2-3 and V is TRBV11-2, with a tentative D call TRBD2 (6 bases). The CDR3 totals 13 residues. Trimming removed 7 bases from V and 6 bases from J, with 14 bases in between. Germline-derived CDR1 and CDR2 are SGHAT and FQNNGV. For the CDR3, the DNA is TGTGCCAGCACCTTGCCGGGGGTGGATACGCAGTATTTT. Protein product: CASTLPGVDTQYF.

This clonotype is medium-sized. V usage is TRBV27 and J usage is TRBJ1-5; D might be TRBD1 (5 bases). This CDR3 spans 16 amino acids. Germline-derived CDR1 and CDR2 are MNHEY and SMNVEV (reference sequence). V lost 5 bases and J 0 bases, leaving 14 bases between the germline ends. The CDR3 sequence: CASSGTGGYSNQPQHF. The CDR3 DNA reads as TGTGCCAGCAGTGGAACGGGGGGTTATAGCAATCAGCCCCAGCATTTT.

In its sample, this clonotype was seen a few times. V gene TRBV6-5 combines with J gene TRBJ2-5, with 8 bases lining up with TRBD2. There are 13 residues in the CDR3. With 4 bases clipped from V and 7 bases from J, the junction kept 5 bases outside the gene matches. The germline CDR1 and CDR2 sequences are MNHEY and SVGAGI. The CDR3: CASSSPAGGTQYF. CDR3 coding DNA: TGTGCCAGCAGTTCTCCGGCGGGAGGGACCCAGTACTTC.

The CDR3: CASSLVSGSGEQFF. CDR3 nucleotides: TGTGCCAGCAGCTTGGTGAGCGGGAGTGGTGAGCAGTTCTTC. The V gene is TRBV5-6, the J gene TRBJ2-1; 8 bases agree with TRBD2. Germline CDR1 SGHDT, CDR2 YYEEEE. The CDR3 covers 14 residues. With V trimmed by 0 bases and J by 9 bases, 5 bases remained unmatched.

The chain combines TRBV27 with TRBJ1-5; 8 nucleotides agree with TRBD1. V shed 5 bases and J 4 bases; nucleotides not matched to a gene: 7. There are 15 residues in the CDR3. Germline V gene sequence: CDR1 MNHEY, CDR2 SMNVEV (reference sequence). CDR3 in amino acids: CASSPRDRLNQPQHF. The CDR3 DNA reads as TGTGCCAGCAGTCCCCGGGACAGGTTGAATCAGCCCCAGCATTTT.

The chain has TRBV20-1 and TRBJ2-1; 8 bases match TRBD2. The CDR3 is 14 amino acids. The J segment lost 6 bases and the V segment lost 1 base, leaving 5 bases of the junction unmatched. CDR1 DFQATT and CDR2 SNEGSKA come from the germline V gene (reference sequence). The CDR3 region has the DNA TGCAGTGCTAGAGCGGGAGGGCGAATCAATGAGCAGTTCTTC. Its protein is CSARAGGRINEQFF.

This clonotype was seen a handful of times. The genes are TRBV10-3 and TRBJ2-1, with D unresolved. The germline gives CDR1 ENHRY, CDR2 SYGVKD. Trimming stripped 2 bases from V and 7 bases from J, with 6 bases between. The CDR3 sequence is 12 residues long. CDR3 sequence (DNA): TGTGCCATCAGTGAGCCGTTAAATGAGCAGTTCTTC. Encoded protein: CAISEPLNEQFF.

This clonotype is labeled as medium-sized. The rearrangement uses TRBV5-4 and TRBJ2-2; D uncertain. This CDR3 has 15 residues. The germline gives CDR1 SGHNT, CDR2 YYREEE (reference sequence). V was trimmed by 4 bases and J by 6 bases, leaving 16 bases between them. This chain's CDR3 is CASSTGTRPPGELFF. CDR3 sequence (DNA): TGTGCCAGCAGCACCGGCACTCGCCCTCCCGGGGAGCTGTTTTTT.